This T cell receptor (beta chain) was identified in a study of T cells after yellow fever vaccination. Study summary: Those fractions that held only low numbers of cells were prepared using the SMART-Seq v4 Ultra Low Input RNA kit.

5'RACE template switching added a universal primer site and UMIs to TCR cDNA. TCRdb re-called the 5' RACE reads through MiXCR, storing one row per CDR3 protein. The sample records about 350,000 distinct CDR3 sequences, about 4% being singletons. Germline V CDR1 and CDR2: SGHRS, YFSETQ. This CDR3 is built from 13 residues. Trimming took off 1 base at V and 6 bases at J, with 10 bases between the two ends. The rearrangement links TRBV5-1 to TRBJ2-5; D gene unclear. The source is a man aged 18 to 30 who received the YFV17D yellow fever vaccine. Sequenced here: PBMCs, sampled 5 days after the yellow fever booster vaccination. In nucleotides, the CDR3 is TGCGCCAGCAGCTTGACGGACGCCAAGACCCAGTACTTC. It encodes CASSLTDAKTQYF. Drawing the rest from reference TRBV5-1 and TRBJ2-5, the complete variable domain is KAGVTQTPRYLIKTRGQQVTLSCSPISGHRSVSWYQQTPGQGLQFLFEYFSETQRNKGNFPGRFSGRQFSNSRSEMNVSTLELGDSALYLCASSLTDAKTQYFGPGTRLLVL.